This record concerns one TCR beta chain sequence. No antigen is known for it. The sample belongs to a study of blood T cells in healthy people across ages. Notes on the study in general: TCR beta diversity correlated strongly with naive T cell percentage. Among long-lived donors, naive CD4+ cells were more numerous and diversity higher than in aged donors.

Germline-derived CDR1 and CDR2 are SEHNR and FQNEAQ (reference sequence). Trimming shortened V by 5 bases and J by 5 bases, and 15 bases separated the two germline ends. The CDR3 is 14 residues long. The authors ran a second PCR of about 6 to 11 cycles using a sample-barcoded 5' primer and a J-beta primer mix. Each of the cDNA molecules was tagged by a template-switch adaptor with 12 random nucleotides. Using its own MiXCR run on the 5' RACE reads, TCRdb lists one record per CDR3 protein. The repertoire includes 1.2 million to 1.5 million distinct CDR3 sequences, about 43% of them detected once, and approximately 7.9% sits in the top ten.

The chain links TRBV7-9 to TRBJ2-5; TRBD1 or TRBD2 may be the D gene (6 bases each). The sequence came from a woman younger than 35 in good health. The sequenced sample was blood. The CDR3 region has the DNA TGTGCCAGCAGCCACACACGGGGGCCGGAGACCCAGTACTTC. Its protein product is CASSHTRGPETQYF. Full variable domain (rest looked up from reference TRBV7-9 and TRBJ2-5): DTGVSQNPRHKITKRGQNVTFRCDPISEHNRLYWYRQTLGQGPEFLTYFQNEAQLEKSRLLSDRFSAERPKGSFSTLEIQRTEQGDSAMYLCASSHTRGPETQYFGPGTRLLVL.